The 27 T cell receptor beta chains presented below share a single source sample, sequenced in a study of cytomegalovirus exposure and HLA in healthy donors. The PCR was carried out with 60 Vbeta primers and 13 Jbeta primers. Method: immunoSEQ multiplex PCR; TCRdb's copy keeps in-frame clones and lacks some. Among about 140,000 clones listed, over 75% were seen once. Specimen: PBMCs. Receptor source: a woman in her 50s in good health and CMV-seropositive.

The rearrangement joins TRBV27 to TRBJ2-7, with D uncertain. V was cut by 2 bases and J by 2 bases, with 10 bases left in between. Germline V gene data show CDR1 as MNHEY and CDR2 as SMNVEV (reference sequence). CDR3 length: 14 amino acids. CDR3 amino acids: CASSLKTRAYEQYF. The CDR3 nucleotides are TGTGCCAGCAGTTTAAAGACTCGGGCCTACGAGCAGTACTTC.

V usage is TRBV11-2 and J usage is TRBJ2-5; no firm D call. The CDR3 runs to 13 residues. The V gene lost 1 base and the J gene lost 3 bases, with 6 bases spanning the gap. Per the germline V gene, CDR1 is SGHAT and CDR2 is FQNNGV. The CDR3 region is CASSLAFKETQYF. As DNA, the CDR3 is TGTGCCAGCAGCTTAGCCTTTAAAGAGACCCAGTACTTC.

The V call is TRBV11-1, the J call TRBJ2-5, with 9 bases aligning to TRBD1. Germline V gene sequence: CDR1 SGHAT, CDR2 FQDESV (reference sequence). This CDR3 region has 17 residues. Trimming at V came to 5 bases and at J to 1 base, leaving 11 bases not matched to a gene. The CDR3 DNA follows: TGTGCCAGCAGCCTGGGGCGGACAGGGGTGCGCCAAGAGACCCAGTACTTC. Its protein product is CASSLGRTGVRQETQYF.

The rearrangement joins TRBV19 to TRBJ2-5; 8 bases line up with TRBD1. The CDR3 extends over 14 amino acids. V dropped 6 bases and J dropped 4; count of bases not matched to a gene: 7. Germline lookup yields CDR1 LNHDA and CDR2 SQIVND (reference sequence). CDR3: CASSHDRGRETQYF. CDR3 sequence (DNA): TGTGCCAGTAGCCACGACAGGGGACGAGAGACCCAGTACTTC.

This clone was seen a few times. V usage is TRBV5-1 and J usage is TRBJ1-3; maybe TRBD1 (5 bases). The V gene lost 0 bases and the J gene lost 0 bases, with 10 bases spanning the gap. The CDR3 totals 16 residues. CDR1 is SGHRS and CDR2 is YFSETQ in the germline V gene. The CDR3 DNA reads TGCGCCAGCAGCTTGGGACAGCCAGACTCTGGAAACACCATATATTTT. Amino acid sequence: CASSLGQPDSGNTIYF.

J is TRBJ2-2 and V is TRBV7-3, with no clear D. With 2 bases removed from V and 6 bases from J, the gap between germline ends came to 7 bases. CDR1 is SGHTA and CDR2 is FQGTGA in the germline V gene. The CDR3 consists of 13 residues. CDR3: CASSLAPAGELFF. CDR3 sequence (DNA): TGTGCCAGCAGCTTAGCCCCGGCCGGGGAGCTGTTTTTT.

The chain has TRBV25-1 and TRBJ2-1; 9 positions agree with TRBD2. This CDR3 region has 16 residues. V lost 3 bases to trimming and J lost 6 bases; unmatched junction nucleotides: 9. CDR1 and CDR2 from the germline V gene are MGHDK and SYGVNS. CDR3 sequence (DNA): TGTGCCAGCAGTGATGGAAAGCGGGGGGCCCTCAATGAGCAGTTCTTC. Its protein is CASSDGKRGALNEQFF.

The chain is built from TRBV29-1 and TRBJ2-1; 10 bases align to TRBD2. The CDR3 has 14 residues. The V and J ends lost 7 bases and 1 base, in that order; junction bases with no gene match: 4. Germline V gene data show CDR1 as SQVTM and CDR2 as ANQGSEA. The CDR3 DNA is TGCAGCGCCAAAGCGGGGGGGTCCTACAATGAGCAGTTCTTC. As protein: CSAKAGGSYNEQFF.

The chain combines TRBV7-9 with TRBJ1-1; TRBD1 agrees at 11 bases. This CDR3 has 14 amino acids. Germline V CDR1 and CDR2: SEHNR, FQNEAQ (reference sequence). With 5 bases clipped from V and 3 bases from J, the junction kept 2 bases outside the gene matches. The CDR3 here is CASSEGQGDTEAFF. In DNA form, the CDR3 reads TGTGCCAGCAGCGAGGGACAGGGGGACACTGAAGCTTTCTTT.

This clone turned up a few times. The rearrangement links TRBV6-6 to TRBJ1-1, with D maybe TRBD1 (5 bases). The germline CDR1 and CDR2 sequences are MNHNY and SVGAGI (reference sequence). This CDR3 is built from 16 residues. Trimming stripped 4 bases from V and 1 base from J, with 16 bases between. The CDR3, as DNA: TGTGCCAGCAGTTTACTCAGGGTTCTTTCGAACACTGAAGCTTTCTTT. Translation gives CASSLLRVLSNTEAFF.

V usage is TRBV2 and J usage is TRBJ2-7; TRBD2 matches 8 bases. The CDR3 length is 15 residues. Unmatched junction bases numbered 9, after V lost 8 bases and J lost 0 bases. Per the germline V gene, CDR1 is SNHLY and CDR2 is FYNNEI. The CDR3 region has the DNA TGTGCCAGCGGAAAAGCGGGGGCGAGCTCCTACGAGCAGTACTTC. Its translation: CASGKAGASSYEQYF.

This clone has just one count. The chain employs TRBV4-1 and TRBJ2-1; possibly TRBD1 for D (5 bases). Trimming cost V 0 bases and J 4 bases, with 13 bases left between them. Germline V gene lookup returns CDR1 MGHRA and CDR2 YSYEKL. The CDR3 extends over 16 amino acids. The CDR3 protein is CASSQEVPPGYNEQFF. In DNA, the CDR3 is TGCGCCAGCAGCCAAGAGGTGCCCCCAGGGTACAATGAGCAGTTCTTC.

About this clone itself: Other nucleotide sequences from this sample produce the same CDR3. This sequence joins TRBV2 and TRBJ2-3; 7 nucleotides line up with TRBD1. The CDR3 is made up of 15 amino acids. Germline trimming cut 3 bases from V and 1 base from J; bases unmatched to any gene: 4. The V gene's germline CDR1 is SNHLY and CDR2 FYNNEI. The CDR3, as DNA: TGTGCCAGCAGTGATAGTAGGGGGCGCACAGATACGCAGTATTTT. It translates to CASSDSRGRTDTQYF.

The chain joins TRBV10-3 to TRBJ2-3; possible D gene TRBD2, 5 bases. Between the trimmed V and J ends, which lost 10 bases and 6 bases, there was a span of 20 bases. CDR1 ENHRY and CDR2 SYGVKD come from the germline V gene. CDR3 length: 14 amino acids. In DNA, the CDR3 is TGTGCCACCCGGGGAGAGGGCACCCCCGATACGCAGTATTTT. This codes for CATRGEGTPDTQYF.

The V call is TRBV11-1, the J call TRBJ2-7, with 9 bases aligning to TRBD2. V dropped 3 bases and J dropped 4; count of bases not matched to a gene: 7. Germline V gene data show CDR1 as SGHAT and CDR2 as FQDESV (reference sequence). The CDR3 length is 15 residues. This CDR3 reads CASSFGTSNGYEQYF. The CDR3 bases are TGTGCCAGCAGCTTCGGGACTAGCAATGGGTACGAGCAGTACTTC. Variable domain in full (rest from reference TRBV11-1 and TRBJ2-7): EAEVAQSPRYKITEKSQAVAFWCDPISGHATLYWYRQILGQGPELLVQFQDESVVDDSQLPKDRFSAERLKGVDSTLKIQPAELGDSAMYLCASSFGTSNGYEQYFGPGTRLTVT.

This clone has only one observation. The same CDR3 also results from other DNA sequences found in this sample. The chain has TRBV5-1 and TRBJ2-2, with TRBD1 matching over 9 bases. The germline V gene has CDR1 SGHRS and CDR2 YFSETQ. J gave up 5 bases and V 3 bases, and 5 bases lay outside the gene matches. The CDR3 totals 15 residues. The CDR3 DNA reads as TGCGCCAGCAGCTGGGGACAGGGAGGAACCGGGGAGCTGTTTTTT. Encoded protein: CASSWGQGGTGELFF.

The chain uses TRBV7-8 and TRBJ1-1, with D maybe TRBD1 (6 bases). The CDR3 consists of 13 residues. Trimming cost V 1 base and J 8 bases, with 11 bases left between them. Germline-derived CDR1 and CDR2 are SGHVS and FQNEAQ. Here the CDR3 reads CASSLGLDREAFF. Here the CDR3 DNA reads TGTGCCAGCAGCTTAGGGTTGGACAGAGAAGCTTTCTTT.

CDR3 residues: CASSQEIRVNEQFF. In DNA, the CDR3 is TGTGCCAGCAGTCAAGAGATCAGGGTTAATGAGCAGTTCTTC. The V call is TRBV6-6, the J call TRBJ2-1; D perhaps matches TRBD1 (5 bases). V lost 5 bases and J lost 7, with 15 bases in between. The CDR3 runs 14 residues. Germline CDR1 MNHNY, CDR2 SVGAGI (reference sequence).

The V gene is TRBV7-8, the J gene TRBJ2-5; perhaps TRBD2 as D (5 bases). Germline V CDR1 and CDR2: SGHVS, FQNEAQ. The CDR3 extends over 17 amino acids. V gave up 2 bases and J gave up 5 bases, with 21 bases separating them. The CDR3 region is CASSLLVTSRGRETQYF. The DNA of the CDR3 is TGTGCCAGCAGCTTACTTGTTACTAGTAGAGGCAGGGAGACCCAGTACTTC.

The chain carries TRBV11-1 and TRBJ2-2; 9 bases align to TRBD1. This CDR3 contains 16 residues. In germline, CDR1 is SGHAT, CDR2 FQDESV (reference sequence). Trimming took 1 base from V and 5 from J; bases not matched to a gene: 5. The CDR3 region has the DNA TGTGCCAGCAGCTTAGATCACAGGGGGCAGACCGGGGAGCTGTTTTTT. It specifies CASSLDHRGQTGELFF.

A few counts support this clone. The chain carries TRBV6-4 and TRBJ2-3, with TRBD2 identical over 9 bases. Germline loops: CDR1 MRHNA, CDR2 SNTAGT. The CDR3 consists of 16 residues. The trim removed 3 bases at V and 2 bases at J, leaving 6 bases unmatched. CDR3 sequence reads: CASSEASGGTTDTQYF. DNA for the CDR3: TGTGCCAGCAGTGAAGCGAGCGGGGGGACCACAGATACGCAGTATTTT.

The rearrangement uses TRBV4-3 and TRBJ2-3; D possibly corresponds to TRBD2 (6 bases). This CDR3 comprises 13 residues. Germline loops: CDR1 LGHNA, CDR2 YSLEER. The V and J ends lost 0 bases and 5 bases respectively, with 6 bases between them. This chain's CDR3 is CASSQERGDTQYF. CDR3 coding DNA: TGCGCCAGCAGCCAAGAGCGGGGAGATACGCAGTATTTT.

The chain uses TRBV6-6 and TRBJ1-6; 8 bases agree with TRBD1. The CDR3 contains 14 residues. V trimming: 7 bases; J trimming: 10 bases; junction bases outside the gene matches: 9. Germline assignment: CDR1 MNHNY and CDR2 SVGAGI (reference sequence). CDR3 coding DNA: TGTGCCAGCAATCCAGGACAGGGCGGGTCACCCCTCCACTTT. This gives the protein CASNPGQGGSPLHF.

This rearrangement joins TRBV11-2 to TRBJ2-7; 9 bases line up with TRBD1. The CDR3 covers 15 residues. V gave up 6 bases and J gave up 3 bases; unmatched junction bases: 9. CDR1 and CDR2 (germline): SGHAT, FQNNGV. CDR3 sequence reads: CASRSRGTGHYEQYF. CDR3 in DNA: TGTGCCAGCAGGTCTCGCGGGACAGGGCACTACGAGCAGTACTTC.

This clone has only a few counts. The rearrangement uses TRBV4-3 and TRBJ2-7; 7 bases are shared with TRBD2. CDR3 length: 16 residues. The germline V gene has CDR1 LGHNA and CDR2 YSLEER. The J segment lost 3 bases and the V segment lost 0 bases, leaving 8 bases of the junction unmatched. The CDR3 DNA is TGCGCCAGCAGCCAAGATGTAGCGGGCCGTTTCTACGAGCAGTACTTC. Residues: CASSQDVAGRFYEQYF.

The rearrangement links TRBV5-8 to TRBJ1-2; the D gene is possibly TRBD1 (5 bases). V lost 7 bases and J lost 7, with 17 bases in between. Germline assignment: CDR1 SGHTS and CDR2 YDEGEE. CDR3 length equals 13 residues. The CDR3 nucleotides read TGTGCCAGCCGAAACCGGGGGGTGGCTGGCTACACCTTC. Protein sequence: CASRNRGVAGYTF.

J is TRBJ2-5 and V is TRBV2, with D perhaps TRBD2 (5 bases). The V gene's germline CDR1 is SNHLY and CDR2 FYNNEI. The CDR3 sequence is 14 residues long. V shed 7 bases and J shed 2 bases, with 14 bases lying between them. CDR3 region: CASIPGLFQETQYF. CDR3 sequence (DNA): TGTGCCAGCATCCCCGGACTCTTTCAAGAGACCCAGTACTTC.